The source of this TCR beta chain is a study of T cell responses to AZD1222 COVID-19 vaccine. Sequenced by immunoSEQ multiplex PCR; TCRdb stores in-frame clones only, minus some. The sample shows some 150,000 clones, just over 90% of them seen only once. The CDR3 runs 19 residues. Germline values: CDR1 LGHNA, CDR2 YNFKEQ. V gave up 0 bases and J gave up 1 base; unmatched junction bases: 7. The chain joins TRBV4-2 to TRBJ1-6; 9 bases fit TRBD1. The sample consisted of peripheral blood, taken on day 0 of MenACWY control vaccination. The clonotype was recovered from an adult in good health. CDR3: CASSQEPTGGSSYNSPLHF. The CDR3 coding sequence is TGTGCCAGCAGCCAAGAACCGACAGGGGGATCGTCCTATAATTCACCCCTCCACTTT.